The clone carrying this T cell receptor beta chain has at least ten counts. The sample holds other DNA sequences that translate to the same CDR3. Treatment denoted: oral pan-JAK inhibitor, 5-10 mg twice daily. This sample was included in a study of CD8+ T cells in alopecia areata. Between the trimmed V and J ends, which lost 0 bases and 0 bases, there was a span of 5 bases. CDR3 length: 15 amino acids. Germline values: CDR1 LGHNA, CDR2 YSLEER. Isolated RNA was reverse transcribed into cDNA used as the sequencing template. Here immunoSEQ multiplex PCR was the method, and the copy in TCRdb shows in-frame clones only, minus some. The data hold 90,000 to 130,000 clones, with less than 75% observed a single time.

The source is a human donor with alopecia areata. The sample here was CD8+ T cells sorted from blood, taken at week 24, from a patient treated with tofacitinib. The chain has TRBV4-3 and TRBJ1-4; D remains unclear. The CDR3 region is CASSQDGATNEKLFF. CDR3 DNA sequence: TGCGCCAGCAGCCAAGACGGTGCAACTAATGAAAAACTGTTTTTT.